These T cell receptor beta chains were read from a single sample in a study of cytotoxic CD8 clonotypes in ibrutinib-treated CLL. Clones were sequenced by immunoSEQ multiplex PCR, and TCRdb holds only the in-frame ones, with some missing. This sample carries 30,000 to 40,000 clones, 71% of them seen once, and the ten largest clones take around 17%. This sample comprised PBMCs, obtained at disease progression, from a patient treated with ibrutinib. The receptor source for this set is a human donor with chronic lymphocytic leukemia. Both conserved end residues are part of each CDR3. A D gene is named only where the DNA matches it firmly. Clone size is not always given. Where it is, it says once, few, many or a class for expanded clones.

cdr3_nt cdr3_aa j_call cdr3_length d_call clone_size v_call
TGTGCCAGTAGTCCCACCCTGACAGGGGTCCTCGGCTACACCTTC CASSPTLTGVLGYTF TRBJ1-2 15 TRBD1 few TRBV19
TGTGCCAGCAGCGGTAGGACAGGGAGGGAAAAACTGTTTTTT CASSGRTGREKLFF TRBJ1-4 14 TRBD1 - TRBV5-6
TGTGCCAGCAGTCGCGGGTTCCAAGAGACCCAGTACTTC CASSRGFQETQYF TRBJ2-5 13 - - TRBV6-5
TGTGCCATCAGTGACGACGAACGGACAGGGTCTTATGGAAACACCATATATTTT CAISDDERTGSYGNTIYF TRBJ1-3 18 TRBD1 few TRBV10-3
TGCAGCGTTGAGAGACTTCCCGCGAACACCGGGGAGCTGTTTTTT CSVERLPANTGELFF TRBJ2-2 15 - - TRBV29-1
TGTGCCAGCAGTTACCGGGGGGACCGAACTGAAGCTTTCTTT CASSYRGDRTEAFF TRBJ1-1 14 - - TRBV6-7
TGTGCCACTGAGGTACAGGGGGCCTATCAGCCCCAGCATTTT CATEVQGAYQPQHF TRBJ1-5 14 TRBD1 - TRBV6-6
TGCGCCAGCAGCTTGTCGACTAGCCAAGAGACCCAGTACTTC CASSLSTSQETQYF TRBJ2-5 14 - few TRBV5-1
TGCGCCAGCAGCCCCCAGACAGGAAACTATGGCTACACCTTC CASSPQTGNYGYTF TRBJ1-2 14 - few TRBV4-1
TGTGCCAGCGCCCTGGGGAGGGACCGGGGCAACTATGGCTACACCTTC CASALGRDRGNYGYTF TRBJ1-2 16 - - TRBV11-3
TGTGCCATCAGTGAGCAAATGATGGATGAGCAGTTCTTC CAISEQMMDEQFF TRBJ2-1 13 - - TRBV10-3
TGTGCCAGCAGCTTGGATCTATCGGGCGATACGCAGTATTTT CASSLDLSGDTQYF TRBJ2-3 14 - few TRBV7-8
TGTGCCAGCAGTAGGCGGGGGGGAGTTTACAATGAGCAGTTCTTC CASSRRGGVYNEQFF TRBJ2-1 15 TRBD2 - TRBV6-1
TGTGCCAGCAGTGCCTTTCCCGGGACAGGGCCGTCCTACGAGCAGTACTTC CASSAFPGTGPSYEQYF TRBJ2-7 17 TRBD1 once TRBV2
TGCGCCAGCAGTCCGCGGGGGGCGGGGGAGACCCAGTACTTC CASSPRGAGETQYF TRBJ2-5 14 TRBD2 - TRBV10-2
TGCGCCAGCAGCGCCCTCCCCGAGGGGCTGGGGGAGACCCAGTACTTC CASSALPEGLGETQYF TRBJ2-5 16 - - TRBV5-1
TGTGCCAGCAGTGCCACCTTACAGGGGGTGCCGCTCTTC CASSATLQGVPLF TRBJ2-1 13 TRBD1 few TRBV6-4
TGTGCCACCAGCAGAGAGGTTCCTTCTCAAGAGACCCAGTACTTC CATSREVPSQETQYF TRBJ2-5 15 - - TRBV15
TGTGCCAGCAGCCCACGGGCTAGCACAGATACGCAGTATTTT CASSPRASTDTQYF TRBJ2-3 14 - once TRBV6-5
TGTGCCACCAGCAGAGATACGGGGGCCTACAATGAGCAGTTCTTC CATSRDTGAYNEQFF TRBJ2-1 15 - few TRBV15
TGTGCCAGCAGTTTGGGACAGGAAAATTCACCCCTCCACTTT CASSLGQENSPLHF TRBJ1-6 14 TRBD1 - TRBV6-1
TGTGCCAGCAGTGAGGGGGGAACCTACGAGCAGTACTTC CASSEGGTYEQYF TRBJ2-7 13 - - TRBV6-1
TGTGCCAGTAGTATAGAGGGGTATAATTCACCCCTCCACTTT CASSIEGYNSPLHF TRBJ1-6 14 - few TRBV19